This T cell receptor beta chain was documented in a study of cytomegalovirus exposure and HLA in healthy donors. The CDR3 consists of 13 residues. The ends were cut back, 4 bases at V and 1 base at J, with 7 bases in the middle. Germline V gene sequence: CDR1 SGHDN, CDR2 FVKESK. Regarding this clone: Its antigen remains unknown.

General study results and limits: Sequence variants that were highly shared formed a cluster that was likely a sequencing artifact. Researchers reported from a later analysis that most CMV-associated TCR beta chains appeared HLA-restricted.

PCR involved 60 Vbeta and 13 Jbeta primers. The assay was immunoSEQ multiplex PCR, and TCRdb's table has in-frame clones only and misses some. Of around 200,000 clones in the sample, 79% were seen once. Sequencing input: PBMCs. The clonotype comes from a woman in her 50s in good health and CMV-seronegative. This sequence joins TRBV14 and TRBJ2-5, with D perhaps matching TRBD1 (5 bases). The CDR3 DNA sequence: TGTGCCAGCAGCCGGACACGCCAAGAGACCCAGTACTTC. Amino acid sequence: CASSRTRQETQYF.